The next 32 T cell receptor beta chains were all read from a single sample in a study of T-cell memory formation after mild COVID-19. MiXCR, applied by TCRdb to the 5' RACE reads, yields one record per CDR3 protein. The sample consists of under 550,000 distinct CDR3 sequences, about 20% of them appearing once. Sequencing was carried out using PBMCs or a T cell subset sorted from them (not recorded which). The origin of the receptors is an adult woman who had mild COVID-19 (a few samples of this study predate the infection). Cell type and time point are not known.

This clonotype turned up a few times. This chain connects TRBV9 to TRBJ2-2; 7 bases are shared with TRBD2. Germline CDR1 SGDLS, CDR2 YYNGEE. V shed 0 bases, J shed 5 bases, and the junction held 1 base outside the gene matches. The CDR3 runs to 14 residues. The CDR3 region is CASSVEGGTGELFF. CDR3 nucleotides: TGTGCCAGCAGCGTAGAGGGAGGGACCGGGGAGCTGTTTTTT.

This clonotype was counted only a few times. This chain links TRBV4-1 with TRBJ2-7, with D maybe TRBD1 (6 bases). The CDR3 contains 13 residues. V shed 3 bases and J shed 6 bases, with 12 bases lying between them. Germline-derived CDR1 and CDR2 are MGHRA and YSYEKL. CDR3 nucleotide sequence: TGCGCCAGCAGCCACTTGGACAGTAGCGAGCAGTACTTC. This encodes CASSHLDSSEQYF.

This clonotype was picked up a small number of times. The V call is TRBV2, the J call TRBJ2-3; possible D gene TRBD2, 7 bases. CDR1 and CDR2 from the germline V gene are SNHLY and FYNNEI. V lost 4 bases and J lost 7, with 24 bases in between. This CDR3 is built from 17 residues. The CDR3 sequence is CASSGAWGPQAGNTQYF. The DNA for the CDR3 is TGTGCCAGCAGTGGGGCCTGGGGGCCTCAAGCGGGAAATACGCAGTATTTT.

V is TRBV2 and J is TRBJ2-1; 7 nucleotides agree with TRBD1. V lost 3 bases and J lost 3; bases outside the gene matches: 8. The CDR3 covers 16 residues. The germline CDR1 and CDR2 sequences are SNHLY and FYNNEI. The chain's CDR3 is CASSDPGQKSYNEQFF. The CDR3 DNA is TGTGCCAGCAGTGACCCGGGACAGAAAAGCTACAATGAGCAGTTCTTC.

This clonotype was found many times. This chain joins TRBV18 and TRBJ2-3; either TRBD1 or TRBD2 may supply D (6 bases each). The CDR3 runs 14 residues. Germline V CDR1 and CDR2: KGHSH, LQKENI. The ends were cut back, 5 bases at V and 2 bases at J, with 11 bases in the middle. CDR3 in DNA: TGTGCCAGCTCAAATTCGGGGGCCACAGATACGCAGTATTTT. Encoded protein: CASSNSGATDTQYF. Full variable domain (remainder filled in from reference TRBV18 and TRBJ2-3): NAGVMQNPRHLVRRRGQEARLRCSPMKGHSHVYWYRQLPEEGLKFMVYLQKENIIDESGMPKERFSAEFPKEGPSILRIQQVVRGDSAAYFCASSNSGATDTQYFGPGTRLTVL.

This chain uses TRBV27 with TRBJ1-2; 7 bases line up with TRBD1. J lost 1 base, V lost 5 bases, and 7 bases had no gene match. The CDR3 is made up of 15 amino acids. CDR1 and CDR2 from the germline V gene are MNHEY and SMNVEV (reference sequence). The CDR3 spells CASSPWTGLNYGYTF. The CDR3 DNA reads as TGTGCCAGCAGTCCCTGGACAGGCCTTAACTATGGCTACACCTTC.

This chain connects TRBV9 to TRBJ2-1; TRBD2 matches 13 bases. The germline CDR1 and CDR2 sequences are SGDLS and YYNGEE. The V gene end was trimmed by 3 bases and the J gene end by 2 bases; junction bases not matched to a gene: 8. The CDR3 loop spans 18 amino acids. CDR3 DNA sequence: TGTGCCAGCAGCGCGACTAGCGGGAGGCCTCGGACCTACAATGAGCAGTTCTTC. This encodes CASSATSGRPRTYNEQFF.

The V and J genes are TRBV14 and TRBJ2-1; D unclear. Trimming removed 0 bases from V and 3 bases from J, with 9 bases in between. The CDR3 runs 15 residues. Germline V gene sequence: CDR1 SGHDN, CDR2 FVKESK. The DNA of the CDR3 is TGTGCCAGCAGCCAAGACCCCGAGGTCTACAATGAGCAGTTCTTC. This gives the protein CASSQDPEVYNEQFF.

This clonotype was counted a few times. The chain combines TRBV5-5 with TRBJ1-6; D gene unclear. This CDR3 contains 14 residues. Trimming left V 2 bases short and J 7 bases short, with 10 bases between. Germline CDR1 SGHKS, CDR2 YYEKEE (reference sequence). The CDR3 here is CASSLGVVNSPLHF. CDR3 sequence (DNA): TGTGCCAGCAGCTTAGGAGTGGTGAATTCACCCCTCCACTTT.

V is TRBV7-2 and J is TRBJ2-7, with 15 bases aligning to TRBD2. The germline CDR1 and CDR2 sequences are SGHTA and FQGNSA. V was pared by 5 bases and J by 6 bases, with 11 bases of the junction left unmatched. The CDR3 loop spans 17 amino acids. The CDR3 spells CASSIGLAGGLAGEQYF. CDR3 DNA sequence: TGTGCCAGCAGCATAGGACTAGCGGGAGGGTTGGCGGGCGAGCAGTACTTC.

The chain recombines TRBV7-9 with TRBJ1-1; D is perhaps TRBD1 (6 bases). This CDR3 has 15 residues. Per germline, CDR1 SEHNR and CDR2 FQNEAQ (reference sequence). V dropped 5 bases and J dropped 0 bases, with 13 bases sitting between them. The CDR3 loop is CASSRTGGVNTEAFF. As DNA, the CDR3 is TGTGCCAGCAGCAGAACCGGGGGCGTGAACACTGAAGCTTTCTTT.

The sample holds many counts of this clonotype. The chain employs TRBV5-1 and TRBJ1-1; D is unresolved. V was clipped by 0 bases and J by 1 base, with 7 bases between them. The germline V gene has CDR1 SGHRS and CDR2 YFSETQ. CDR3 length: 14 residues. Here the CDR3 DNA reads TGCGCCAGCAGCTTGGAGTTTGCGAACACTGAAGCTTTCTTT. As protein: CASSLEFANTEAFF.

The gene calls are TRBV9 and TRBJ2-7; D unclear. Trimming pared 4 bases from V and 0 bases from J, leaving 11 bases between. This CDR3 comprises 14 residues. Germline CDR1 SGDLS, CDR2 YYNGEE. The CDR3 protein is CASSPWSDSYEQYF. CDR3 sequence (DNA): TGTGCCAGCAGCCCCTGGTCCGACTCCTACGAGCAGTACTTC.

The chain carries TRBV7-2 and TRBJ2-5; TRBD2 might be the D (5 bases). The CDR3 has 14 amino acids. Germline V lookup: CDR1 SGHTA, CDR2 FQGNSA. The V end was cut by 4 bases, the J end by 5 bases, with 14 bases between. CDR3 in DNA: TGTGCCAGCAGCTCCGCGGGTTGGCGGGAGACCCAGTACTTC. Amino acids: CASSSAGWRETQYF.

Here the CDR3 DNA reads TGTGCCAGCGCTACTCAGGGGAACACTGAAGCTTTCTTT. Translation gives CASATQGNTEAFF. The chain has TRBV18 and TRBJ1-1; D possibly corresponds to TRBD1 (5 bases). V shed 8 bases and J shed 1 base, with 11 bases lying between them. CDR3 length: 13 residues. The germline V gene has CDR1 KGHSH and CDR2 LQKENI.

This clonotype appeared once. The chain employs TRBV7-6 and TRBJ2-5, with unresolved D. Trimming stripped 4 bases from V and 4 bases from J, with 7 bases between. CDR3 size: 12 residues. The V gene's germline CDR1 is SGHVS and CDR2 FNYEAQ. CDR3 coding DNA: TGTGCCAGCAGCTCCGTCCGAGAGACCCAGTACTTC. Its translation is CASSSVRETQYF.

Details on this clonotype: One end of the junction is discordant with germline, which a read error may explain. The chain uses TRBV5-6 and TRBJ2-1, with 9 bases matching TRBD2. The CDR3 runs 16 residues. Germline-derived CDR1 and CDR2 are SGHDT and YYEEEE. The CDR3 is CASSLLPGGGAFEQLF. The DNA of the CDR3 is TGTGCCAGCAGCTTGCTCCCTGGCGGGGGGGCTTTTGAGCAGTTATTC. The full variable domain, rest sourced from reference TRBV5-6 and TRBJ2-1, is DAGVTQSPTHLIKTRGQQVTLRCSPKSGHDTVSWYQQALGQGPQFIFQYYEEEERQRGNFPDRFSGHQFPNYSSELNVNALLLGDSALYLCASSLLPGGGAFEQLFGPGTRLTVL.

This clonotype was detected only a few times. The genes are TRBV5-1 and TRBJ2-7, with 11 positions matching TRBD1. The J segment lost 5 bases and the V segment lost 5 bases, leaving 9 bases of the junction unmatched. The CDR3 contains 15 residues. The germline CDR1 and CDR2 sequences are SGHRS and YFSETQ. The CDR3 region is CASRSSGTGGNEQYF. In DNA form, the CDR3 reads TGCGCCAGCAGAAGTTCCGGGACAGGGGGAAACGAGCAGTACTTC.

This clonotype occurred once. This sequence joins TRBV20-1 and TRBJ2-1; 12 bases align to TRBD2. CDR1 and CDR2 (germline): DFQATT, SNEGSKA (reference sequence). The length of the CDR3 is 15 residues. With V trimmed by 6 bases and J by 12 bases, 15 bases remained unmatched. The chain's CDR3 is CSALAGASGGARQFF. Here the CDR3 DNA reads TGCAGTGCGCTCGCTGGGGCTAGCGGGGGGGCCCGGCAGTTCTTC.

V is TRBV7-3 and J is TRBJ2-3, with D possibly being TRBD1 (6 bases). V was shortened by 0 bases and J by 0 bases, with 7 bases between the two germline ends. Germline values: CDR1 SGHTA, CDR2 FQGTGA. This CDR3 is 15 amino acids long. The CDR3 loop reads CASSLTGQSTDTQYF. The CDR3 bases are TGTGCCAGCAGCTTAACTGGACAGAGCACAGATACGCAGTATTTT.

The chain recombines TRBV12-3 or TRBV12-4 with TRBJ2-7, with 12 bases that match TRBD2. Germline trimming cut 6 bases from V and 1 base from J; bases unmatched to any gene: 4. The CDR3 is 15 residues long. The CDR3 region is CASRLTSGGSYEQYF. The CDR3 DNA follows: TGTGCCAGCAGATTGACTAGCGGGGGTTCCTACGAGCAGTACTTC.

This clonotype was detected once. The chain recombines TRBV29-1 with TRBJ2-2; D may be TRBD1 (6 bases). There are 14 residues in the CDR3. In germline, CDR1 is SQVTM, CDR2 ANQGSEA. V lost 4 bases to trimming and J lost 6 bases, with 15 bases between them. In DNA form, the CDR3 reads TGCAGCGTTGTGGGGGCTGGAAAGTCCGGGGAGCTGTTTTTT. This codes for CSVVGAGKSGELFF.

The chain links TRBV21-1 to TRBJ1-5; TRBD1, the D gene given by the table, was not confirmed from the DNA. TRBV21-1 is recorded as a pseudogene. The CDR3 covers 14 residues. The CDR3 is CASSSQGFGQPQHF. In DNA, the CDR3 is TGTGCCAGCAGCTCACAGGGGTTTGGTCAGCCCCAGCATTTT.

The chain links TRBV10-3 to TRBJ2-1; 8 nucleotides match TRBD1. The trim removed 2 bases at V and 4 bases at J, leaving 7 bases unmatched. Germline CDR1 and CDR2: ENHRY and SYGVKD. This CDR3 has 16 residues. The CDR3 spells CAISEPRRTGYNEQFF. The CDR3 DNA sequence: TGTGCCATCAGTGAGCCACGCCGGACAGGGTACAATGAGCAGTTCTTC.

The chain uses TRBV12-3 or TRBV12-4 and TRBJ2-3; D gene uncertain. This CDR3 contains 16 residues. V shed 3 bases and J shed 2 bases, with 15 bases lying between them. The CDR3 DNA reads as TGTGCCAGCAGTTTGGCGAGACCGGAGAACACAGATACGCAGTATTTT. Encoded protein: CASSLARPENTDTQYF.

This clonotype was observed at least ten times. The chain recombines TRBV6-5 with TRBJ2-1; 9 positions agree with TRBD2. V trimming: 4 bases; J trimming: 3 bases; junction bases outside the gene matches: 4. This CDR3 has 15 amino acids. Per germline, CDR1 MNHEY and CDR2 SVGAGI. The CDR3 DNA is TGTGCCAGCAGTTTGACTAGCGGATTCTACAATGAGCAGTTCTTC. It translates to CASSLTSGFYNEQFF.

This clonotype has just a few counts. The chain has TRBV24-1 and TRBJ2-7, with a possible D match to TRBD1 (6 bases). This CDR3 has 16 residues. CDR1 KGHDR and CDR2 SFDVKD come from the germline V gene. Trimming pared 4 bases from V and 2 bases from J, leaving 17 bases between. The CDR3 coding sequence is TGTGCCACCAGTGACGGTGCCGGGACACGGGCCTACGAGCAGTACTTC. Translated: CATSDGAGTRAYEQYF.

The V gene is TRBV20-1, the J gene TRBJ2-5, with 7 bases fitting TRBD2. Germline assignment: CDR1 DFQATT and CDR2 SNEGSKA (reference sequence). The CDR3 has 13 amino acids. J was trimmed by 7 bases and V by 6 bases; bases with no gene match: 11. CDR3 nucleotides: TGCAGTGCCCCGACCCTCCCGGGGGGGACCCAGTACTTC. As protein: CSAPTLPGGTQYF.

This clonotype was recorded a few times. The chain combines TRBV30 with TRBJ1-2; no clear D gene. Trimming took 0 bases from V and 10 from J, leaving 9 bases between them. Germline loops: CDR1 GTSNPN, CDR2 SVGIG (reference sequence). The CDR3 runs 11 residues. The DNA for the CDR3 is TGTGCCTGGAGTGTAGCAATAATCTACACCTTC. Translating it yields CAWSVAIIYTF.

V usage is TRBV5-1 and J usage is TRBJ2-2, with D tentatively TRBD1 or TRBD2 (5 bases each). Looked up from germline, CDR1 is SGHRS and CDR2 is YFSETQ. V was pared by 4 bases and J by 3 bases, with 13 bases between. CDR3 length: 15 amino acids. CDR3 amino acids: CASSKTGRDTGELFF. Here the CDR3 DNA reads TGCGCCAGCAGCAAAACGGGGCGGGACACCGGGGAGCTGTTTTTT.

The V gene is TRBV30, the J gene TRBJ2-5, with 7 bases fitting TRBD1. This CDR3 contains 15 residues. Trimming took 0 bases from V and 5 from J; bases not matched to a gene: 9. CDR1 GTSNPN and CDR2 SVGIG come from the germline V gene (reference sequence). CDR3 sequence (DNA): TGTGCCTGGAGTGTAAGGGGCCAGGGGGACGAGACCCAGTACTTC. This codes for CAWSVRGQGDETQYF.

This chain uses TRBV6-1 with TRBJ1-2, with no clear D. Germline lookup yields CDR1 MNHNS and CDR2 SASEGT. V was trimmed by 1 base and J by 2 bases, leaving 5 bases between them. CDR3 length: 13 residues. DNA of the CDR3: TGTGCCAGCAGTGAAGTTATGAACTATGGCTACACCTTC. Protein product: CASSEVMNYGYTF.